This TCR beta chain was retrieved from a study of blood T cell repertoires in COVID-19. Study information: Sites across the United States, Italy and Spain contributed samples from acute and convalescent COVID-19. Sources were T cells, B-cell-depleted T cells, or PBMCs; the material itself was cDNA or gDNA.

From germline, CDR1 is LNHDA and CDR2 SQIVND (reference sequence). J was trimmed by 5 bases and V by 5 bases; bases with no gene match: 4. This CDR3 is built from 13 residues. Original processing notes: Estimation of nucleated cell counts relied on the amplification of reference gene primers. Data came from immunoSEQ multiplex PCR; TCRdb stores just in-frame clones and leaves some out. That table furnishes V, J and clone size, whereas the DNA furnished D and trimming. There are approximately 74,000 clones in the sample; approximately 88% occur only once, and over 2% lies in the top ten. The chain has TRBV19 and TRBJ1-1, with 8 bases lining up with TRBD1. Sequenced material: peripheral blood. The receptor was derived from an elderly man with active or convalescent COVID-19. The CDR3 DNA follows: TGTGCCAGTAGTCAGGGGGCATCGACTGAAGCTTTCTTT. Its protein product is CASSQGASTEAFF.